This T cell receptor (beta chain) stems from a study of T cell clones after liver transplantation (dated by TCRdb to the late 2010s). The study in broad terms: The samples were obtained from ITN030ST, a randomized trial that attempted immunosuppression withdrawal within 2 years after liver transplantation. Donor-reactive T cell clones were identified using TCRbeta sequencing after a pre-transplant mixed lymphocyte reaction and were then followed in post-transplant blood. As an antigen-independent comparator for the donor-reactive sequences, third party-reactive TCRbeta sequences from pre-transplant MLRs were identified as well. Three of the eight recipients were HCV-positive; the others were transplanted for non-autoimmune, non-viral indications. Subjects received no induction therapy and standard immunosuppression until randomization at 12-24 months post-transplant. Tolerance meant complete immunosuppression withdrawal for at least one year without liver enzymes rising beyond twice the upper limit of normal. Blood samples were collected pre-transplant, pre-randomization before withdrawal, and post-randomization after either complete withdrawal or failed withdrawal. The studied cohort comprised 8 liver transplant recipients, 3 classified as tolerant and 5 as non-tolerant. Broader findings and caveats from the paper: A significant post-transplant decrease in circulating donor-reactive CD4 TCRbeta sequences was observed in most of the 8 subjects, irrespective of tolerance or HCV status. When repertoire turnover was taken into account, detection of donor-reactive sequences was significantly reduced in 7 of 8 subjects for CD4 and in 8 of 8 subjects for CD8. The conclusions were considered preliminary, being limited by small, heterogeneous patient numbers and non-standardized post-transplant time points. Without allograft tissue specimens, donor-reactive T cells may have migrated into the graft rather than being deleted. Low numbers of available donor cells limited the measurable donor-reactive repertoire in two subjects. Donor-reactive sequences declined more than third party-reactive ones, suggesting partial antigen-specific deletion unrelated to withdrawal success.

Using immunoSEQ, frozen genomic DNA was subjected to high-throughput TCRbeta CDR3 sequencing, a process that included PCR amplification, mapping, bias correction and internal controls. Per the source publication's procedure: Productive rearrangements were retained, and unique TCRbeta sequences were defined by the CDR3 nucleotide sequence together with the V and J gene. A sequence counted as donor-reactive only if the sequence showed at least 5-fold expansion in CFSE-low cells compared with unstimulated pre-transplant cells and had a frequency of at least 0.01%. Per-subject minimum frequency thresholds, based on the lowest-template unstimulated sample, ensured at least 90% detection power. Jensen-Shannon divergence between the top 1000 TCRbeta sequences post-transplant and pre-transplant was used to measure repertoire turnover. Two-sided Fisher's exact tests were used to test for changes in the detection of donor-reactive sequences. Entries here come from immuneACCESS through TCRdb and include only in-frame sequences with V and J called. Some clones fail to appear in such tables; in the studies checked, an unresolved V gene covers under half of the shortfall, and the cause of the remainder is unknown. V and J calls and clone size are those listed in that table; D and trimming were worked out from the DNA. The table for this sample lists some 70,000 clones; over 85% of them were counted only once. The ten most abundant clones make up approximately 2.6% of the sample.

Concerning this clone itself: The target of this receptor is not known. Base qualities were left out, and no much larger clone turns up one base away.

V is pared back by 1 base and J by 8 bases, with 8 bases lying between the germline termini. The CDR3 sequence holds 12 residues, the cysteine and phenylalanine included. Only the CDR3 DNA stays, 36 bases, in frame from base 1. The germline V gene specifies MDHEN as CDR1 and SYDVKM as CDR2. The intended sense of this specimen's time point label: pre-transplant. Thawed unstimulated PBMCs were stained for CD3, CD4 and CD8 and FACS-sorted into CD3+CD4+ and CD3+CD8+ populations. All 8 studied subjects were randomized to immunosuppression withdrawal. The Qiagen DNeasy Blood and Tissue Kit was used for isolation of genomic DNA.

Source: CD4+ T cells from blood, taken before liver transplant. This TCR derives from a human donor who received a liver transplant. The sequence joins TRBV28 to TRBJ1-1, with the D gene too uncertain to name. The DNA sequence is TGTGCCAGCAGTTTATTGAGGCAAGAAGCTTTCTTT. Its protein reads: CASSLLRQEAFF.